In its sample, the clone carrying this T cell receptor beta chain was seen a few times. What it binds is unknown. The junction shows a germline mismatch at one end, possibly a read error. This CDR3 is built from 18 residues. Germline CDR1 SEHNR, CDR2 FQNEAQ (reference sequence). 13 Jbeta primers and 60 Vbeta primers were used for the PCR. Generated by immunoSEQ multiplex PCR, the TCRdb table keeps only in-frame clones and is missing some. The data contain about 160,000 clones, approximately 88% of them seen just once; the ten biggest clones take up under 1.1%. This sample is drawn from a study of cytomegalovirus exposure and HLA in healthy donors. Overall study findings and caveats: The number of N-insertions in an Asian-associated ancestry cluster was reportedly below the roughly 620-donor mean in a later analysis. Altogether, some 170 TCR beta chains were recorded as cytomegalovirus-associated. What TCR beta sequences reportedly achieved was accurate prediction of HLA-A and HLA-B alleles in most subjects.

This TCR derives from a man aged 30-40 years in good health and CMV-seronegative. The J gene is TRBJ2-7, the V gene TRBV7-9, with TRBD2 matching 8 bases. Specimen: PBMCs. The CDR3 loop reads CSSGMTGSMRGGRYEQYF. In DNA form, the CDR3 reads TGTTCCAGCGGGATGACAGGCTCCATGCGCGGGGGGCGGTACGAGCAGTACTTC. The full variable domain, in which reference TRBV7-9 and TRBJ2-7 provide the parts outside the CDR3, is DTGVSQNPRHKITKRGQNVTFRCDPISEHNRLYWYRQTLGQGPEFLTYFQNEAQLEKSRLLSDRFSAERPKGSFSTLEIQRTEQGDSAMYLCSSGMTGSMRGGRYEQYFGPGTRLTVT.